These T cell receptor beta chains were read from a single sample in a study of T cell repertoires in cytomegalovirus infection. TCRdb fed the reads into MiXCR, producing one record per CDR3 protein. The sample comprises around 290,000 distinct CDR3 sequences, over 20% of which are singletons, and approximately 14% rests with the top ten. Sequencing was done on a sample of PBMCs. The receptor set was obtained from a human donor in good health (CMV status not recorded). Some clones in this sample may be carry-over from other donors' samples. Both conserved end residues are part of each CDR3. The order of the fields is CDR3 protein, V gene.

cdr3_aa: CASSYSLETVKEQFF
v_call: TRBV6-2/TRBV6-3

cdr3_aa: CASSYSSLTASPQYF
v_call: TRBV6-2/TRBV6-3

cdr3_aa: CASSPQTGETQYF
v_call: TRBV7-9

cdr3_aa: CASSFRTSGTDYNEQFF
v_call: TRBV14

cdr3_aa: CASRDFSGNTIYF
v_call: TRBV28

cdr3_aa: CSARDPGDSKQFF
v_call: TRBV20-1

cdr3_aa: CASNTVGSYEQYF
v_call: TRBV6-6

cdr3_aa: CASRTGTRFADTQYF
v_call: TRBV7-2

cdr3_aa: CASSLQGLQETQYF
v_call: TRBV14

cdr3_aa: CASSLEILNTDTQYF
v_call: TRBV7-9

cdr3_aa: CASTRSGPGGTGELFF
v_call: TRBV19

cdr3_aa: CSATTGSSNQPQHF
v_call: TRBV20-1

cdr3_aa: CSAFTGDQETQYF
v_call: TRBV20-1

cdr3_aa: CASSLGPGGLRVYGYTF
v_call: TRBV28

cdr3_aa: CASSPPGVLNTGELFF
v_call: TRBV7-2

cdr3_aa: CATLFNNEQFF
v_call: TRBV12-3/TRBV12-4